Below, one TCR beta chain is given with its context. The target of this receptor is not known. No qualities accompany the bases; no much larger clone lies one base away. RNA was extracted using the RNeasy kit, and about 0.45 to 1 ug of the RNA was reverse transcribed with random hexamers. TCR beta CDR3 regions were amplified with the immunoSEQ multiplex PCR assay covering 54 Vbeta and 13 Jbeta segments. Bias from PCR amplification was corrected by using a synthetic template baseline for primer optimization and for computational correction. Under the source paper's analysis protocol: Reads were annotated to V, D and J genes according to IMGT and were analyzed with immunoSEQ Analyzer, with only productive sequences retained. To calculate clonality, Shannon entropy was normalized by log2 of the number of productive unique sequences and then subtracted from one. For each patient and control, public and private clones were evaluated within the 100 most prevalent clones. Clones were defined as Susac-specific when absent from the healthy and MS cohorts, from roughly 1,100 published viral clones and from other ImmuneACCESS disease sequences. In TCRdb, the public reads were trimmed at Q25 with fastp and aligned with MiXCR, with productive beta chains retained. When rows share a CDR3 protein, they turn into one entry using the most common DNA and genes. TCRdb's processing, not the study's, gives the V and J calls here. The sample has 150,000 to 200,000 distinct CDR3 sequences on record, 90% to 95% of them singletons. The leading ten clones occupy roughly 0.13% of the sample.

This sample stems from a study of CD8 T cells in Susac syndrome (dated by TCRdb to between 2018 and 2021). With regard to the full study: The study used repertoire sequencing to test whether antigen drove CD8+ T cell activation and differentiation in Susac syndrome.

Summary of the overall study and its limitations: The number of individuals in the TCR sequencing and HLA analysis was acknowledged as relatively small.

High-throughput TCR beta sequencing profiled peripheral blood CD8+ and CD4+ T cells from healthy donors, Susac syndrome patients and multiple sclerosis patients. The healthy donors served as controls matched for age and sex. CD8+ TEMRA cells were enriched by FACS, while bulk CD8+ and CD4+ T cells were purified by magnetic negative isolation. Blood was drawn into EDTA tubes, processed within 24 hours, and PBMCs were isolated by density gradient centrifugation. PBMCs destined for TCR sequencing were cryopreserved in liquid nitrogen and later thawed in a 37 °C water bath. Purity of sorted or isolated CD4+, CD8+ and CD8+ TEMRA cells was at least 90%. CDR1 and CDR2 are drawn from the germline V gene (reference sequence): DFQATT, SNEGSKA. From V the trimming removes 0 bases and from J it removes 4 bases, while the gene matches leave 7 bases of the junction unaccounted for. Measured from the cysteine to the phenylalanine, the CDR3 is 15 residues long. The sequence is cut down to CDR3 DNA, 45 bases in frame from base 1.

The receptor was derived from a human donor in good health. What was sequenced was CD4+ T cells from PBMCs. Recombination joined TRBV20-1 with TRBJ2-7, with TRBD1 matching 9 junction bases. For the CDR3, the sequence is CSARDPRDREYEQYF. The DNA is TGCAGTGCTAGAGATCCAAGGGACAGGGAATACGAGCAGTACTTC.